This T cell receptor beta chain is from a study of blood T cell repertoires in COVID-19. Germline V gene sequence: CDR1 MNHNS, CDR2 SASEGT. The CDR3 is 15 residues long. Trimming removed 3 bases at V and 2 bases at J, with 11 bases between. Sequencing was performed with immunoSEQ multiplex PCR; in TCRdb, only in-frame clones are kept and a portion is missing. The sample records approximately 210,000 clones, about 84% being singletons. A few counts support this clone. Material: PBMCs or T cells enriched from blood (not recorded which). The gene calls are TRBV6-1 and TRBJ1-5; weak D call: TRBD1 (6 bases). The sequence was collected from a man under 40 with acute COVID-19. CDR3 residues: CASSESRGRNQPQHF. The CDR3 coding sequence is TGTGCCAGCAGTGAGAGCAGGGGTCGCAATCAGCCCCAGCATTTT.